The 24 T cell receptor beta chains in this list originate from one sample, sequenced in a study of blood T cell repertoires in COVID-19. Measured with immunoSEQ multiplex PCR; TCRdb has only the in-frame clones, and not every one. The table records about 400,000 clones, roughly 88% of them present only once. Sequencing used PBMCs or T cells enriched from blood (not recorded which). Receptors were obtained from a woman aged 35 to 49 with acute COVID-19.

V gene TRBV27 combines with J gene TRBJ2-7; TRBD1 aligns across 8 bases. The CDR3 is 15 amino acids. Unmatched junction bases numbered 12, after V lost 8 bases and J lost 3 bases. In germline, CDR1 is MNHEY, CDR2 SMNVEV (reference sequence). The CDR3 nucleotides are TGTGCCAGCCTCACACTCGACAGGGGTTACTACGAGCAGTACTTC. Translating it yields CASLTLDRGYYEQYF.

The rearrangement joins TRBV7-9 to TRBJ1-5, with unresolved D. CDR3 length: 14 residues. V gave up 3 bases and J gave up 0 bases, with 6 bases separating them. Germline CDR1 and CDR2: SEHNR and FQNEAQ (reference sequence). The CDR3 DNA follows: TGTGCCAGCAGCTTGCTAGGTAGCAATCAGCCCCAGCATTTT. It encodes CASSLLGSNQPQHF.

The J gene is TRBJ2-1, the V gene TRBV14, with 10 bases identical to TRBD2. This CDR3 contains 19 residues. Germline values: CDR1 SGHDN, CDR2 FVKESK. V trimming: 4 bases; J trimming: 10 bases; junction bases outside the gene matches: 22. This CDR3 is CASSRERVSRSGGVNEQFF. In DNA, the CDR3 is TGTGCCAGCAGCCGGGAACGGGTCTCCCGGAGCGGGGGGGTAAACGAGCAGTTCTTC.

The chain employs TRBV7-2 and TRBJ2-7; 7 bases are shared with TRBD2. Germline CDR1 and CDR2: SGHTA and FQGNSA. The CDR3 length is 16 residues. The ends lost 1 base at V and 3 bases at J; junction bases unmatched: 9. The CDR3 bases are TGTGCCAGCAGCTTAGGCCCCAGCGGGGTTGGCTACGAGCAGTACTTC. It is translated as CASSLGPSGVGYEQYF.

The CDR3 sequence: CASSRQSYNEQFF. The CDR3 DNA sequence: TGTGCCAGTAGTCGTCAGTCATACAATGAGCAGTTCTTC. This chain links TRBV19 with TRBJ2-1; D is unresolved. Germline loops: CDR1 LNHDA, CDR2 SQIVND (reference sequence). The ends were cut back, 5 bases at V and 4 bases at J, with 9 bases in the middle. This CDR3 has 13 residues.

This rearrangement joins TRBV5-1 to TRBJ2-3; D perhaps matches TRBD1 (6 bases). Germline V lookup: CDR1 SGHRS, CDR2 YFSETQ. This CDR3 comprises 15 residues. V lost 4 bases and J lost 6, with 18 bases in between. The CDR3 nucleotides read TGCGCCAGCAGCGAGGACAGTGTTTTTTTGGATACGCAGTATTTT. Translating it yields CASSEDSVFLDTQYF. Full variable domain (remainder filled in from reference TRBV5-1 and TRBJ2-3): KAGVTQTPRYLIKTRGQQVTLSCSPISGHRSVSWYQQTPGQGLQFLFEYFSETQRNKGNFPGRFSGRQFSNSRSEMNVSTLELGDSALYLCASSEDSVFLDTQYFGPGTRLTVL.

The rearrangement uses TRBV6-5 and TRBJ1-1; 7 nucleotides match TRBD1. The CDR3 length is 12 residues. After removal of 4 bases from V and 11 bases from J, the junction contained 7 bases not matched to a gene. CDR1 and CDR2 (germline): MNHEY, SVGAGI. The CDR3 protein is CASSSGQARAFF. The CDR3 DNA reads as TGTGCCAGCAGTTCCGGACAGGCGCGGGCTTTCTTT.

The chain employs TRBV2 and TRBJ1-1; TRBD1 might be the D (5 bases). The CDR3 runs 15 residues. Germline loops: CDR1 SNHLY, CDR2 FYNNEI. Trimming removed 7 bases from V and 1 base from J, with 16 bases in between. The chain's CDR3 is CASNWRLQGNTEAFF. The CDR3 nucleotides read TGTGCCAGCAATTGGAGACTCCAGGGGAACACTGAAGCTTTCTTT.

This chain uses TRBV30 with TRBJ1-6, with 7 bases matching TRBD1. The trim removed 3 bases at V and 9 bases at J, leaving 14 bases unmatched. Germline V CDR1 and CDR2: GTSNPN, SVGIG (reference sequence). The CDR3 contains 16 residues. The CDR3 loop reads CAWSSPGTVRVSPLHF. The CDR3 DNA reads TGTGCCTGGAGCTCACCCGGGACAGTCAGAGTTTCACCCCTCCACTTT.

The chain combines TRBV30 with TRBJ1-2; 8 bases are shared with TRBD1. This CDR3 is 14 amino acids long. The trim removed 3 bases at V and 4 bases at J, leaving 7 bases unmatched. The germline gives CDR1 GTSNPN, CDR2 SVGIG (reference sequence). Written as DNA, the CDR3 is TGTGCCTGGAGGGGTTCGGACAGGGCCTATGGCTACACCTTC. Protein sequence: CAWRGSDRAYGYTF.

V gene TRBV5-1 combines with J gene TRBJ2-1; 7 bases are shared with TRBD1. J was trimmed by 3 bases and V by 0 bases; bases with no gene match: 3. CDR3 length equals 15 residues. CDR1 and CDR2 from the germline V gene are SGHRS and YFSETQ. The CDR3 region has the DNA TGCGCCAGCAGCTTGGAGGGGGCGTACTACAATGAGCAGTTCTTC. This codes for CASSLEGAYYNEQFF.

This chain uses TRBV20-1 with TRBJ2-7; maybe TRBD1 (5 bases). Germline values: CDR1 DFQATT, CDR2 SNEGSKA (reference sequence). V shed 3 bases and J shed 2 bases, with 5 bases lying between them. The CDR3 extends over 11 amino acids. CDR3 in amino acids: CSARDTYEQYF. The CDR3 coding sequence is TGCAGTGCTAGGGACACCTACGAGCAGTACTTC.

The chain carries TRBV10-2 and TRBJ1-1, with a possible D match to TRBD1 (5 bases). CDR1 and CDR2 (germline): WSHSY, SAAADI. The CDR3 spans 13 residues. Deletions cut 4 bases from V and 11 bases from J, with 17 bases between. This CDR3 is CASSVDRFVMAFF. CDR3 nucleotide sequence: TGCGCCAGCAGTGTAGACAGATTCGTTATGGCTTTCTTT.

Details on this clone: This CDR3 is also generated by other DNA sequences in the sample. This chain connects TRBV19 to TRBJ1-4; D ambiguous. The V end was cut by 5 bases, the J end by 5 bases, with 9 bases between. The length of the CDR3 is 13 residues. Germline loops: CDR1 LNHDA, CDR2 SQIVND (reference sequence). The chain's CDR3 is CASSGRPNEKLFF. CDR3 DNA sequence: TGTGCCAGTAGTGGCAGGCCCAATGAAAAACTGTTTTTT.

CDR3 coding DNA: TGTGCCAGTAGGGGACAACATAGCAATCAGCCCCAGCATTTT. This sequence encodes CASRGQHSNQPQHF. This chain links TRBV19 with TRBJ1-5; a weak D match, TRBD1 (6 bases). CDR3 length equals 14 residues. Trimming stripped 6 bases from V and 0 bases from J, with 9 bases between. Germline V gene sequence: CDR1 LNHDA, CDR2 SQIVND (reference sequence). Supplemented by reference TRBV19 and TRBJ1-5, the full variable domain reads DGGITQSPKYLFRKEGQNVTLSCEQNLNHDAMYWYRQDPGQGLRLIYYSQIVNDFQKGDIAEGYSVSREKKESFPLTVTSAQKNPTAFYLCASRGQHSNQPQHFGDGTRLSIL.

J is TRBJ2-2 and V is TRBV7-7; TRBD1 aligns across 7 bases. Looked up from germline, CDR1 is SSHAT and CDR2 is FNYEAQ (reference sequence). This CDR3 has 15 residues. Unmatched junction bases numbered 6, after V lost 3 bases and J lost 5 bases. The CDR3 DNA reads TGTGCCAGCAGCTTGGCGCCAGGGGGTACCGGGGAGCTGTTTTTT. It translates to CASSLAPGGTGELFF.

The gene calls are TRBV27 and TRBJ1-6, with 9 positions matching TRBD1. The V gene end was trimmed by 6 bases and the J gene end by 2 bases; junction bases not matched to a gene: 5. The length of the CDR3 is 16 residues. In germline, CDR1 is MNHEY, CDR2 SMNVEV (reference sequence). As DNA, the CDR3 is TGTGCCAGCAGCTACAGGGGGCTTACCTATAATTCACCCCTCCACTTT. Translated: CASSYRGLTYNSPLHF.

CDR3 nucleotides: TGTGCCAGCAGCTTAGCAGTATCAGGACGGGACACCTACAATGAGCAGTTCTTC. Protein: CASSLAVSGRDTYNEQFF. The chain combines TRBV7-8 with TRBJ2-1; maybe TRBD1 (6 bases). Trimming shortened V by 0 bases and J by 2 bases, and 17 bases separated the two germline ends. Germline-derived CDR1 and CDR2 are SGHVS and FQNEAQ. The CDR3 extends over 18 amino acids.

V usage is TRBV10-3 and J usage is TRBJ1-3, with D unresolved. The CDR3 extends over 16 amino acids. Trimming took off 2 bases at V and 5 bases at J, with 16 bases between the two ends. Per germline, CDR1 ENHRY and CDR2 SYGVKD. In nucleotides, the CDR3 is TGTGCCATCAGTGAGCTAGAAATCGGTCGTAGAAACACCATATATTTT. Residues: CAISELEIGRRNTIYF.

This chain links TRBV27 with TRBJ1-1; 9 bases are a match to TRBD1. This CDR3 is 15 amino acids long. The junction had 8 bases not matched to a gene; V was cut back by 5 bases and J by 4 bases. Germline loops: CDR1 MNHEY, CDR2 SMNVEV (reference sequence). The CDR3 loop is CASSPRTGVPTEAFF. The CDR3 DNA sequence: TGTGCCAGCAGTCCCAGGACAGGGGTTCCCACTGAAGCTTTCTTT.

The J gene is TRBJ1-5, the V gene TRBV3-1 (or the pseudogene TRBV3-2); 7 bases align to TRBD1. The CDR3 is made up of 16 amino acids. In germline, CDR1 is LGHDT, CDR2 YNNKEL (reference sequence). V gave up 4 bases and J gave up 5 bases; unmatched junction bases: 11. The CDR3 nucleotides read TGTGCCAGCAGCCCAACTTTTGACAGGGTTGATCAGCCCCAGCATTTT. As protein: CASSPTFDRVDQPQHF.

This clone was counted once. This chain links TRBV27 with TRBJ1-2, with no clear D. CDR3 length equals 13 residues. CDR1 MNHEY and CDR2 SMNVEV come from the germline V gene (reference sequence). V was clipped by 5 bases and J by 4 bases, with 11 bases between them. CDR3 sequence reads: CASSLWRGYGYTF. Written as DNA, the CDR3 is TGTGCCAGCAGTCTTTGGCGGGGCTATGGCTACACCTTC.

This clone was seen a single time. J is TRBJ2-1 and V is TRBV18; 12 bases map to TRBD2. CDR1 and CDR2 from the germline V gene are KGHSH and LQKENI. V shed 4 bases, J shed 7 bases, and the junction held 5 bases outside the gene matches. This CDR3 spans 15 amino acids. Written as DNA, the CDR3 is TGTGCCAGCTCACGTGGACTAGCGGGGACGAATGAGCAGTTCTTC. This sequence encodes CASSRGLAGTNEQFF.

The chain recombines TRBV18 with TRBJ1-6; D uncertain. The CDR3 is 13 amino acids. Looked up from germline, CDR1 is KGHSH and CDR2 is LQKENI. V shed 6 bases and J shed 4 bases, with 7 bases lying between them. CDR3 residues: CASSPEYNSPLHF. In nucleotides, the CDR3 is TGTGCCAGCTCGCCCGAGTATAATTCACCCCTCCACTTT.